This T cell receptor (beta chain) was recorded in a study of shared clonotypes between healthy human individuals. Study conclusions and caveats: A handful of donors shared approximately 5% of their naive CD4 clonotypes.

The repertoire was sequenced with immunoSEQ multiplex PCR; TCRdb's copy has only in-frame clones and lacks some. The repertoire has over a million clones, less than 99% of them found once; the top ten carry about 0.4%. Deletions cut 5 bases from V and 8 bases from J, with 15 bases between. CDR3 length equals 13 residues. Germline V gene data show CDR1 as MNHEY and CDR2 as SVGAGI. This clone was recorded once. Its cognate antigen is unknown. This chain links TRBV6-5 with TRBJ1-1; D might be TRBD1 (5 bases). The source is a man aged 30 to 45 in good health. The sample comprised naive CD4+ T cells sorted from blood. Subset given: CD45RA+ positively selected. The CDR3 reads CASSENRWGEAFF. The CDR3, as DNA: TGTGCCAGCAGTGAGAACAGGTGGGGCGAAGCTTTCTTT.